These 27 T cell receptor beta chains were sequenced from one sample in a study of shared clonotypes between healthy human individuals. Produced via immunoSEQ multiplex PCR; TCRdb's table is partial and in-frame only. The sample contains roughly 2.2 million clones, around 93% of which appear only once. The specimen sequenced was naive CD4+ T cells from PBMCs. This sample's subset: CD45RA+ positively selected. The receptor set was obtained from a man aged 18 to 35 in good health. Some clones in this sample may be carry-over from other donors' samples.

This clone turned up a few times. In the same sample, other DNA sequences code for this CDR3. This chain joins TRBV5-1 and TRBJ2-3, with a weak D call TRBD2 (5 bases). V was cut by 4 bases and J by 6 bases, with 6 bases left in between. Germline V gives CDR1 SGHRS, CDR2 YFSETQ. CDR3 size: 11 residues. The CDR3 loop reads CASSPGDTQYF. CDR3 nucleotides: TGCGCCAGCAGCCCGGGGGATACGCAGTATTTT.

This clone has more than one count but fewer than ten. The V and J genes are TRBV7-3 and TRBJ2-1, with D possibly TRBD1 on 6 matching bases. The CDR3 runs 17 residues. CDR1 and CDR2 from the germline V gene are SGHTA and FQGTGA. The V gene lost 2 bases and the J gene lost 1 base, with 15 bases spanning the gap. CDR3 sequence (DNA): TGTGCCAGCAGCTTACAGGGACACCAATATTCCTACAATGAGCAGTTCTTC. Encoded protein: CASSLQGHQYSYNEQFF.

The chain links TRBV18 to TRBJ1-2; D is possibly TRBD1 (5 bases). Trimming stripped 3 bases from V and 0 bases from J, with 11 bases between. Germline-derived CDR1 and CDR2 are KGHSH and LQKENI. This CDR3 has 15 amino acids. CDR3 bases: TGTGCCAGCTCACCGTCGGGGCCCCCTAACTATGGCTACACCTTC. Protein: CASSPSGPPNYGYTF.

The chain employs TRBV21-1 and TRBJ1-1; TRBD1 is the table's D call, not checked against the DNA. TRBV21-1 is recorded as a pseudogene. The CDR3 extends over 17 amino acids. DNA of the CDR3: TGTGCCAGCAGCAAAAAAAGCCCGGGACAGCTAAACACTGAAGCTTTCTTT. This gives the protein CASSKKSPGQLNTEAFF.

The chain couples TRBV28 to TRBJ1-2; D is unresolved. Trimming took 2 bases from V and 4 from J, leaving 5 bases between them. This CDR3 is 12 amino acids long. Germline V gene lookup returns CDR1 MDHEN and CDR2 SYDVKM. The DNA for the CDR3 is TGTGCCAGCAGTTTAAAGGCCTATGGCTACACCTTC. Its translation is CASSLKAYGYTF.

This clone came up once. This chain joins TRBV9 and TRBJ2-1, with TRBD2 matching 11 bases. The CDR3 loop spans 18 amino acids. J was trimmed by 2 bases and V by 3 bases; bases with no gene match: 10. CDR1 and CDR2 (germline): SGDLS, YYNGEE. The CDR3 protein is CASSAGAGTSGAYNEQFF. CDR3 in DNA: TGTGCCAGCAGCGCCGGAGCAGGGACTAGCGGCGCCTACAATGAGCAGTTCTTC.

Points on this clone: Other DNA variants within this sample encode the same CDR3. This sequence joins TRBV9 and TRBJ1-1, with D unclear. V was clipped by 2 bases and J by 3 bases, with 8 bases between them. Per germline, CDR1 SGDLS and CDR2 YYNGEE. The CDR3 is 13 amino acids. The CDR3 DNA follows: TGTGCCAGCAGCGTGGACCGAGACACTGAAGCTTTCTTT. This translates into CASSVDRDTEAFF.

The chain has TRBV30 and TRBJ2-2, with D perhaps being TRBD1 or TRBD2 (5 bases each). The length of the CDR3 is 15 residues. V lost 5 bases and J 11 bases, leaving 24 bases between the germline ends. Germline V CDR1 and CDR2: GTSNPN, SVGIG (reference sequence). The CDR3 nucleotides are TGTGCCTGGCGGGAAGCCGGGACGGGGATGGGCGAGCTGTTTTTT. Protein sequence: CAWREAGTGMGELFF.

In DNA, the CDR3 is TGCGCCAGCAGCCAGGGGGGACAGGGAAAAGTTTACGAGCAGTACTTC. It specifies CASSQGGQGKVYEQYF. The chain is built from TRBV4-1 and TRBJ2-7; 9 bases agree with TRBD1. The germline V gene has CDR1 MGHRA and CDR2 YSYEKL. The trim removed 3 bases at V and 4 bases at J, leaving 10 bases unmatched. The CDR3 loop spans 16 amino acids.

As concerns this clone: Other DNA sequences in this sample translate to the same CDR3. The chain combines TRBV30 with TRBJ2-6; D remains unclear. This CDR3 is 13 amino acids long. CDR1 and CDR2 from the germline V gene are GTSNPN and SVGIG (reference sequence). Trimming shortened V by 3 bases and J by 4 bases, and 7 bases separated the two germline ends. The chain's CDR3 is CAWRVAGANVLTF. The CDR3 nucleotides are TGTGCCTGGAGGGTAGCCGGGGCCAACGTCCTGACTTTC. The full variable domain, its missing parts supplied by reference TRBV30 and TRBJ2-6, is SQTIHQWPATLVQPVGSPLSLECTVEGTSNPNLYWYRQAAGRGLQLLFYSVGIGQISSEVPQNLSASRPQDRQFILSSKKLLLSDSGFYLCAWRVAGANVLTFGAGSRLTVL.

The chain uses TRBV18 and TRBJ2-2; D ambiguous. V was clipped by 5 bases and J by 2 bases, with 9 bases between them. From germline, CDR1 is KGHSH and CDR2 LQKENI. The CDR3 consists of 14 residues. CDR3 amino acids: CASSALGNTGELFF. Written as DNA, the CDR3 is TGTGCCAGCTCAGCTCTCGGCAACACCGGGGAGCTGTTTTTT.

In this sample, this clone turned up once. The V call is TRBV25-1, the J call TRBJ2-1; possible D gene TRBD2, 5 bases. V was cut by 4 bases and J by 3 bases, with 16 bases left in between. The germline V gene encodes CDR1 MGHDK and CDR2 SYGVNS. The CDR3 totals 16 residues. The CDR3 loop is CASSVVGGPLYNEQFF. CDR3 sequence (DNA): TGTGCCAGCAGTGTAGTCGGAGGACCTCTCTACAATGAGCAGTTCTTC.

The J gene is TRBJ2-1, the V gene TRBV7-3, with 7 nucleotides matching TRBD1. CDR3 length equals 15 residues. V gave up 6 bases and J gave up 5 bases; unmatched junction bases: 10. The germline gives CDR1 SGHTA, CDR2 FQGTGA. CDR3 sequence (DNA): TGTGCCAGCAGTTATGACAGGGACATCCACAATGAGCAGTTCTTC. Encoded protein: CASSYDRDIHNEQFF. The whole variable domain, remainder taken from reference TRBV7-3 and TRBJ2-1, is GAGVSQTPSNKVTEKGKYVELRCDPISGHTALYWYRQSLGQGPEFLIYFQGTGAADDSGLPNDRFFAVRPEGSVSTLKIQRTERGDSAVYLCASSYDRDIHNEQFFGPGTRLTVL.

This clone has just one count. The gene calls are TRBV18 and TRBJ2-3; 7 bases are shared with TRBD2. The germline V gene encodes CDR1 KGHSH and CDR2 LQKENI. V shed 3 bases, J shed 5 bases, and the junction held 14 bases outside the gene matches. The CDR3 extends over 17 amino acids. The CDR3 nucleotides are TGTGCCAGCTCACCCATTCAGGGTGGGACTACCGGAGATACGCAGTATTTT. It translates to CASSPIQGGTTGDTQYF.

The rearrangement joins TRBV9 to TRBJ2-5; D gene ambiguous. Germline-derived CDR1 and CDR2 are SGDLS and YYNGEE. The CDR3 spans 16 residues. Trimming cost V 0 bases and J 0 bases, with 12 bases left between them. The CDR3 loop is CASSVGSLSYQETQYF. In DNA, the CDR3 is TGTGCCAGCAGCGTAGGGTCCCTATCGTACCAAGAGACCCAGTACTTC.

V is TRBV28 and J is TRBJ2-7; no firm D call. CDR1 is MDHEN, CDR2 SYDVKM, per germline. CDR3 length: 13 amino acids. Trimming shortened V by 10 bases and J by 5 bases, and 18 bases separated the two germline ends. DNA for the CDR3: TGTGCCACTATCCGGGCTGTGGGCCACGAGCAGTACTTC. This translates into CATIRAVGHEQYF.

This sequence joins TRBV27 and TRBJ2-1, with 7 bases identical to TRBD1. The CDR3 is made up of 14 amino acids. Germline V gives CDR1 MNHEY, CDR2 SMNVEV (reference sequence). The V segment lost 4 bases and the J segment 9 bases; nucleotides outside the gene matches: 9. CDR3 region: CASSSTTGLGEQFF. In DNA, the CDR3 is TGTGCCAGCAGTTCTACGACAGGGTTAGGTGAGCAGTTCTTC.

This clone was seen only a few times. The rearrangement uses TRBV7-2 and TRBJ2-7; D ambiguous. This CDR3 is built from 12 residues. Germline CDR1 SGHTA, CDR2 FQGNSA. Trimming left V 2 bases short and J 6 bases short, with 8 bases between. CDR3 region: CASSLILSEQYF. In nucleotides, the CDR3 is TGTGCCAGCAGCTTAATCTTGAGCGAGCAGTACTTC.

The J gene is TRBJ2-1, the V gene TRBV5-1; D unresolved. This CDR3 has 14 amino acids. Per the germline V gene, CDR1 is SGHRS and CDR2 is YFSETQ. The ends were cut back, 0 bases at V and 6 bases at J, with 10 bases in the middle. CDR3 DNA: TGCGCCAGCAGCTTGGTATTGGGTCCCAATGAGCAGTTCTTC. It specifies CASSLVLGPNEQFF.

V gene TRBV10-3 combines with J gene TRBJ2-7; tentatively, D is TRBD1 or TRBD2 (5 bases each). Germline V lookup: CDR1 ENHRY, CDR2 SYGVKD. This CDR3 has 15 residues. V lost 2 bases, J lost 6 bases, and 17 bases lay in between. DNA of the CDR3: TGTGCCATCAGTGAGCGGGGCCCCCTGTCTTCCGAGCAGTACTTC. Protein product: CAISERGPLSSEQYF.

The J gene is TRBJ2-7, the V gene TRBV5-1, with D tentatively TRBD2 (5 bases). The CDR3 length is 16 residues. The ends were cut back, 4 bases at V and 5 bases at J, with 22 bases in the middle. Germline V gives CDR1 SGHRS, CDR2 YFSETQ. CDR3 in amino acids: CASSPGGSGSKNEQYF. In DNA form, the CDR3 reads TGCGCCAGCAGCCCCGGTGGATCGGGGTCGAAAAACGAGCAGTACTTC. Full variable domain (outside the CDR3, taken from reference TRBV5-1 and TRBJ2-7): KAGVTQTPRYLIKTRGQQVTLSCSPISGHRSVSWYQQTPGQGLQFLFEYFSETQRNKGNFPGRFSGRQFSNSRSEMNVSTLELGDSALYLCASSPGGSGSKNEQYFGPGTRLTVT.

The V gene is TRBV7-2, the J gene TRBJ1-2; D is ambiguous. This CDR3 has 17 residues. V was cut by 1 base and J by 5 bases, with 20 bases left in between. Germline CDR1 SGHTA, CDR2 FQGNSA. The CDR3 spells CASSLVGSVPLSYGYTF. Written as DNA, the CDR3 is TGTGCCAGCAGCTTAGTAGGGTCAGTTCCCCTTTCTTATGGCTACACCTTC.

A note on this clone: In the same sample, other DNA sequences code for this CDR3. The V gene is TRBV18, the J gene TRBJ2-7; D possibly matches TRBD1 or TRBD2 (5 bases each). CDR3 length: 13 residues. Germline V gives CDR1 KGHSH, CDR2 LQKENI. V dropped 0 bases and J dropped 4 bases, with 7 bases sitting between them. CDR3: CASSPPGVYEQYF. CDR3 nucleotides: TGTGCCAGCTCACCACCGGGGGTTTACGAGCAGTACTTC.

The genes are TRBV28 and TRBJ1-4; possibly TRBD1 for D (6 bases). Germline lookup yields CDR1 MDHEN and CDR2 SYDVKM. The CDR3 is 15 amino acids. The V end was cut by 6 bases, the J end by 2 bases, with 13 bases between. CDR3 residues: CASRLPQGTNEKLFF. CDR3 sequence (DNA): TGTGCCAGCAGACTCCCTCAGGGGACTAATGAAAAACTGTTTTTT.

To note about this clone: Additional DNA sequences in this sample encode the identical CDR3. The chain uses TRBV28 and TRBJ2-5; the D gene is possibly TRBD2 (6 bases). The CDR3 consists of 13 residues. CDR1 MDHEN and CDR2 SYDVKM come from the germline V gene. V lost 6 bases and J lost 2, with 10 bases in between. This CDR3 is CASRVGGQETQYF. The DNA of the CDR3 is TGTGCCAGCAGGGTTGGGGGGCAAGAGACCCAGTACTTC.

The chain combines TRBV27 with TRBJ1-5; perhaps TRBD1 as D (5 bases). Germline CDR1 is MNHEY and CDR2 is SMNVEV (reference sequence). The CDR3 is 19 residues long. The V end lost 2 bases, the J end lost 2 bases, and 22 bases lay between the germline ends. CDR3 residues: CASSLTTVFSRKGNQPQHF. The DNA for the CDR3 is TGTGCCAGCAGTTTAACGACAGTTTTTTCCCGTAAGGGCAATCAGCCCCAGCATTTT.

About this clone: Other DNA sequences within the sample encode an identical CDR3. V gene TRBV5-1 combines with J gene TRBJ2-5; D ambiguous. V was cut by 1 base and J by 6 bases, with 22 bases left in between. Germline V gives CDR1 SGHRS, CDR2 YFSETQ. The CDR3 loop spans 17 amino acids. Here the CDR3 reads CASSLNLGETTVKTQYF. DNA for the CDR3: TGCGCCAGCAGCTTGAATCTCGGAGAGACCACCGTCAAGACCCAGTACTTC. The full variable domain, rest sourced from reference TRBV5-1 and TRBJ2-5, is KAGVTQTPRYLIKTRGQQVTLSCSPISGHRSVSWYQQTPGQGLQFLFEYFSETQRNKGNFPGRFSGRQFSNSRSEMNVSTLELGDSALYLCASSLNLGETTVKTQYFGPGTRLLVL.